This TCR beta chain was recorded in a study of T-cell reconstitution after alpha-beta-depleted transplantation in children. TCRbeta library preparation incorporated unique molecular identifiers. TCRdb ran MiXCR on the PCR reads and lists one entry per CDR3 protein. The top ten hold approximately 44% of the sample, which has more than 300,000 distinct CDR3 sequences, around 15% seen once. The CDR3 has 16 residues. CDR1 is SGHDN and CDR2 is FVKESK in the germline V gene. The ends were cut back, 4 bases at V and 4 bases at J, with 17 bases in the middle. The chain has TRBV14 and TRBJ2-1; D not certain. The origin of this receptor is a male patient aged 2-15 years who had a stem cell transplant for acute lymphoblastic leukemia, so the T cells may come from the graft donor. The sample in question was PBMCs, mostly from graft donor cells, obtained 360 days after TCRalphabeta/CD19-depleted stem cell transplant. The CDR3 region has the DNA TGTGCCAGCAGCCTTCTAGTCAGTCGCGAGTACAATGAGCAGTTCTTC. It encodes CASSLLVSREYNEQFF.